This T cell receptor (beta chain) was found in a study of blood T cell repertoires in COVID-19. At the level of the study: Samples representing acute and convalescent COVID-19 were sourced from the United States, Italy and Spain.

Only one count was recorded for this clone. The V gene's germline CDR1 is SGHTA and CDR2 FQGNSA. Trimming removed 5 bases at V and 8 bases at J, with 18 bases between. CDR3 length: 14 residues. Profiled with immunoSEQ multiplex PCR; TCRdb holds only in-frame clones, not every one. The data contain about 250,000 clones, roughly 90% of them seen just once; the ten biggest clones take up 2.5% to 3%. Cohort placement rested on clinical history that participants reported themselves. Sequences were obtained from PBMCs or T cells enriched from blood (not recorded which). The genes are TRBV7-2 and TRBJ1-2; D not certain. The receptor comes from a woman in her twenties or thirties with acute COVID-19. For the CDR3, the DNA is TGTGCCAGCAGCAGAAGTACAACCCTGTCCGGCTACACCTTC. Amino acids: CASSRSTTLSGYTF.